This TCR beta chain was obtained from a study of blood T cell repertoires in COVID-19. Across the study: Acute and convalescent COVID-19 samples came from the United States, Italy and Spain. PBMCs, B-cell-depleted T cells, or T cells provided the cDNA or gDNA that made up the material.

Per the original data handling: Amplification with reference gene primers provided the estimates of nucleated cell counts. The data were produced by immunoSEQ multiplex PCR, yet TCRdb's version contains in-frame clones alone and is incomplete. The DNA was the basis for D and trimming; V, J and clone size are from that table. The table shows about 170,000 clones, with about 88% occurring only once. The CDR3 runs 13 residues. Germline V gene sequence: CDR1 LNHDA, CDR2 SQIVND (reference sequence). V was pared by 3 bases and J by 7 bases, with 10 bases between. The TCR comes from a man aged 45-65 years who had recovered from COVID-19. The sample consisted of peripheral blood. The V call is TRBV19, the J call TRBJ2-1, with unresolved D. CDR3 nucleotide sequence: TGTGCCAGTAGTATGACCTTCGGGAATGAGCAGTTCTTC. Residues: CASSMTFGNEQFF.